One and the same sample provided the 17 T cell receptor beta chains below, sequenced in a study of metastatic and nonmetastatic thyroid tumors. No patient had received any treatment before thyroid surgery. With MiXCR, TCRdb called clones anew from the PCR reads. The top ten hold 9.5% to 15% of the sample, which has 72,000 or so clones, more than 15% seen once. Sequences were obtained from blood. The receptors were gathered from a female donor with papillary thyroid cancer or a benign thyroid nodule (not recorded which). Some clones in this sample may be carry-over from other donors' samples.

This clone has at least ten counts. The rearrangement links TRBV9 to TRBJ2-1; 14 nucleotides match TRBD2. Per germline, CDR1 SGDLS and CDR2 YYNGEE. V lost 3 bases, J lost 3 bases, and 14 bases stayed unmatched. CDR3 size: 20 residues. In nucleotides, the CDR3 is TGTGCCAGCAGCGACTCCCCGGAGACTAGCGGGAGGGTGGTCTACAATGAGCAGTTCTTC. Residues: CASSDSPETSGRVVYNEQFF.

A single count supports this clone. CDR3 coding DNA: TGTGCCAGCAGCGTCCAGGATAATGAAAAACTGTTTTTT. It is translated as CASSVQDNEKLFF. The rearrangement uses TRBV7-2 and TRBJ1-4; D unclear. Germline lookup yields CDR1 SGHTA and CDR2 FQGNSA. CDR3 length: 13 residues. Trimming took 5 bases from V and 4 from J, leaving 8 bases between them.

Comments on this clone: This may stem from a read error, because a much larger clone lies one nucleotide away. The J gene is TRBJ2-3, the V gene TRBV5-5; D gene ambiguous. Per germline, CDR1 SGHKS and CDR2 YYEKEE (reference sequence). CDR3 length: 13 residues. V lost 6 bases, J lost 2 bases, and 10 bases lay in between. CDR3 in DNA: TGTGCCAGCATCTTTAGACCCACAGATACGCAGTATTTT. It translates to CASIFRPTDTQYF.

This clone was observed a handful of times. The chain couples TRBV18 to TRBJ2-7, with 7 positions matching TRBD1. The CDR3 spans 14 residues. CDR1 and CDR2 (germline): KGHSH, LQKENI. V lost 6 bases to trimming and J lost 1 base; unmatched junction nucleotides: 6. The CDR3: CASSQSTGSYEQYF. CDR3 nucleotide sequence: TGTGCCAGCTCCCAATCGACAGGGTCCTACGAGCAGTACTTC.

In this sample, this clone turned up many times. This chain links TRBV11-2 with TRBJ2-2; D ambiguous. The V gene lost 2 bases and the J gene lost 6 bases, with 4 bases spanning the gap. The V gene's germline CDR1 is SGHAT and CDR2 FQNNGV. The CDR3 length is 12 residues. DNA for the CDR3: TGTGCCAGCAGCTTAAGATCCGGGGAGCTGTTTTTT. Protein: CASSLRSGELFF.

The rearrangement uses TRBV27 and TRBJ1-6; D perhaps matches TRBD1 (5 bases). The CDR3 totals 16 residues. Germline V gives CDR1 MNHEY, CDR2 SMNVEV (reference sequence). Trimming removed 0 bases at V and 7 bases at J, with 13 bases between. The CDR3 reads CASSLSPSGKNSPLHF. Written as DNA, the CDR3 is TGTGCCAGCAGTTTATCGCCCTCAGGGAAAAATTCACCCCTCCACTTT.

This clone occurred many times. The chain is built from TRBV30 and TRBJ1-5; no firm D call. The germline V and J ends were trimmed by 2 bases and 11 bases, with 13 bases remaining between them. The CDR3 is 12 amino acids. Per the germline V gene, CDR1 is GTSNPN and CDR2 is SVGIG (reference sequence). In DNA, the CDR3 is TGTGCCTGGAGTTATTTCCGCGAGACCCAGCATTTT. Its translation is CAWSYFRETQHF. Full variable domain (remainder filled in from reference TRBV30 and TRBJ1-5): SQTIHQWPATLVQPVGSPLSLECTVEGTSNPNLYWYRQAAGRGLQLLFYSVGIGQISSEVPQNLSASRPQDRQFILSSKKLLLSDSGFYLCAWSYFRETQHFGDGTRLSIL.

This clone was found a few times. V usage is TRBV12-3 or TRBV12-4 and J usage is TRBJ2-1; D is possibly TRBD2 (6 bases). The germline V and J ends were trimmed by 6 bases and 7 bases, with 16 bases remaining between them. The CDR3 is 14 amino acids. The DNA of the CDR3 is TGTGCCAGCAGGCAATATATCGGGGGAAATGAGCAGTTCTTC. Protein sequence: CASRQYIGGNEQFF.

There are many counts of this clone. V and J are TRBV4-2 and TRBJ2-3; D gene uncertain. The V end was cut by 4 bases, the J end by 3 bases, with 8 bases between. The CDR3 is 13 amino acids. Germline loops: CDR1 LGHNA, CDR2 YNFKEQ. Written as DNA, the CDR3 is TGTGCCAGCAGCCCTCTTACAACAGATACGCAGTATTTT. It is translated as CASSPLTTDTQYF.

A note on this clone: One end of the junction varies from germline; a read error may be responsible. The chain recombines TRBV30 with TRBJ2-2, with D unresolved. CDR1 GTSNPN and CDR2 SVGIG come from the germline V gene (reference sequence). This CDR3 region has 12 residues. This CDR3 is CAWRVDTAELFF. The CDR3, as DNA: TGTGCCTGGAGAGTTGACACCGCGGAGCTGTTTTTT.

This clone has only a few counts. The chain uses TRBV6-5 and TRBJ2-3; 11 nucleotides match TRBD2. The CDR3 is made up of 16 amino acids. V shed 1 base, J shed 4 bases, and the junction held 4 bases outside the gene matches. Germline V gene data show CDR1 as MNHEY and CDR2 as SVGAGI. Here the CDR3 DNA reads TGTGCCAGCAGTTACTTAGCGGGAGGGCCGGCAGATACGCAGTATTTT. The encoded protein is CASSYLAGGPADTQYF.

This chain connects TRBV7-9 to TRBJ1-4; 11 bases fit TRBD1. The CDR3 runs 15 residues. CDR1 and CDR2 (germline): SEHNR, FQNEAQ (reference sequence). With V trimmed by 3 bases and J by 6 bases, 3 bases remained unmatched. CDR3 in amino acids: CASSFGQGAYEKLFF. The CDR3 nucleotides read TGTGCCAGCAGCTTCGGACAGGGGGCTTATGAAAAACTGTTTTTT.

There are many counts of this clone. The chain combines TRBV11-2 with TRBJ2-7, with D hard to call. With 4 bases removed from V and 6 bases from J, the gap between germline ends came to 10 bases. The CDR3 loop spans 12 amino acids. CDR1 and CDR2 from the germline V gene are SGHAT and FQNNGV. The CDR3 loop is CASSSLLGEQYF. As DNA, the CDR3 is TGTGCCAGCAGCTCCCTATTGGGCGAGCAGTACTTC.

This clone was detected many times. The rearrangement links TRBV5-6 to TRBJ1-2, with D maybe TRBD1 (5 bases). V shed 6 bases and J shed 0 bases, with 18 bases lying between them. This CDR3 contains 16 residues. Germline assignment: CDR1 SGHDT and CDR2 YYEEEE. The CDR3 loop is CASTGQQTSPNYGYTF. The CDR3 region has the DNA TGTGCCAGCACCGGACAACAGACAAGCCCTAACTATGGCTACACCTTC.

By share, this clone counts as medium-sized. The chain links TRBV6-5 to TRBJ1-2, with 8 bases matching TRBD1. Germline values: CDR1 MNHEY, CDR2 SVGAGI. Trimming cost V 0 bases and J 4 bases; bases outside gene matches: 7. This CDR3 has 16 residues. CDR3 sequence: CASSYSTGASFYGYTF. DNA of the CDR3: TGTGCCAGCAGTTACTCGACAGGGGCCTCATTCTATGGCTACACCTTC.

The V gene is TRBV28, the J gene TRBJ2-3; D not resolved. Trimming took 7 bases from V and 1 from J, leaving 6 bases between them. Germline values: CDR1 MDHEN, CDR2 SYDVKM. The CDR3 consists of 12 residues. CDR3 amino acids: CASNQRTDTQYF. The CDR3 nucleotides read TGTGCCAGCAACCAACGCACAGATACGCAGTATTTT.

This clone was observed a single time. The rearrangement uses TRBV9 and TRBJ2-2; no definite D call. Germline V gene data show CDR1 as SGDLS and CDR2 as YYNGEE. Trimming took 4 bases from V and 5 from J, leaving 6 bases between them. This CDR3 contains 12 residues. In DNA form, the CDR3 reads TGTGCCAGCAGCCTATGGACCGGGGAGCTGTTTTTT. Its protein product is CASSLWTGELFF. Based on the CDR3 plus reference TRBV9 and TRBJ2-2, the full variable domain is DSGVTQTPKHLITATGQRVTLRCSPRSGDLSVYWYQQSLDQGLQFLIQYYNGEERAKGNILERFSAQQFPDLHSELNLSSLELGDSALYFCASSLWTGELFFGEGSRLTVL.